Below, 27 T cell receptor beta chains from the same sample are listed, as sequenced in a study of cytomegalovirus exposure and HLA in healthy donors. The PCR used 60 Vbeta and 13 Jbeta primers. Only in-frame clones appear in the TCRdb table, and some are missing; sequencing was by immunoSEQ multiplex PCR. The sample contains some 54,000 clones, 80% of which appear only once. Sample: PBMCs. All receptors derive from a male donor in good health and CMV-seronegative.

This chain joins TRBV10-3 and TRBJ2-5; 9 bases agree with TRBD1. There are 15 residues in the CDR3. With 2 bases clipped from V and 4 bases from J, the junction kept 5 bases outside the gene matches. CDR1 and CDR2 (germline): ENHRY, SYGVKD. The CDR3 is CAISETRDRVETQYF. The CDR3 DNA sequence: TGTGCCATCAGTGAGACCCGGGACAGGGTAGAGACCCAGTACTTC.

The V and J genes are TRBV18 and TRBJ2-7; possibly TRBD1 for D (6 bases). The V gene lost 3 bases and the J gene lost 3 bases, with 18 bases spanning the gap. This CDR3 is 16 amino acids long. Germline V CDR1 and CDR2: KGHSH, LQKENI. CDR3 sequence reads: CASSPAAGTPNYEQYF. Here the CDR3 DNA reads TGTGCCAGCTCACCCGCCGCCGGGACACCCAACTACGAGCAGTACTTC. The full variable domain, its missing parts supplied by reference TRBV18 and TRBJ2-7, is NAGVMQNPRHLVRRRGQEARLRCSPMKGHSHVYWYRQLPEEGLKFMVYLQKENIIDESGMPKERFSAEFPKEGPSILRIQQVVRGDSAAYFCASSPAAGTPNYEQYFGPGTRLTVT.

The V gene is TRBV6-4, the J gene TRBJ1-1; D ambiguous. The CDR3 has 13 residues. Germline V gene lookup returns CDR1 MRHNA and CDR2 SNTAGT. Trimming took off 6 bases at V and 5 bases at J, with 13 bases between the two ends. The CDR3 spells CASSVSTGTEAFF. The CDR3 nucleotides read TGTGCCAGCAGCGTCTCCACGGGGACTGAAGCTTTCTTT.

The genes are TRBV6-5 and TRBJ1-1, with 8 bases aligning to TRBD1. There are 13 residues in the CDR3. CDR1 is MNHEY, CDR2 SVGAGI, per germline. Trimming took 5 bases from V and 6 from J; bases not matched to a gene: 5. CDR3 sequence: CASSPQGAAEAFF. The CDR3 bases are TGTGCCAGCAGTCCGCAGGGGGCAGCTGAAGCTTTCTTT.

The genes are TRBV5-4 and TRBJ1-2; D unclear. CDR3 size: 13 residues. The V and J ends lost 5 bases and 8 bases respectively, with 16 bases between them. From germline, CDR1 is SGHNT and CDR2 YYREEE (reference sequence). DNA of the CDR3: TGTGCCAGCAGGAAGGTGGGCGCGGGGGGCTACACCTTC. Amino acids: CASRKVGAGGYTF.

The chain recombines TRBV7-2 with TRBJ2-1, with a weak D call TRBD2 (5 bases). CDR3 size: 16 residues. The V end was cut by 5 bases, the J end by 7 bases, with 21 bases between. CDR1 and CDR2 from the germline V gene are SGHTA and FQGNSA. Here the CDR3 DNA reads TGTGCCAGCAGCCCGCAGACTACCCCGGGTGGGAATGAGCAGTTCTTC. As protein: CASSPQTTPGGNEQFF.

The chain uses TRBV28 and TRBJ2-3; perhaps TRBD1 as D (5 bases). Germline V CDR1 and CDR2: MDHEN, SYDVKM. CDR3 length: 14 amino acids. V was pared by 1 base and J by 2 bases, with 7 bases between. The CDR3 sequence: CASSLLGPTDTQYF. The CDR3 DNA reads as TGTGCCAGCAGTTTATTGGGGCCCACAGATACGCAGTATTTT.

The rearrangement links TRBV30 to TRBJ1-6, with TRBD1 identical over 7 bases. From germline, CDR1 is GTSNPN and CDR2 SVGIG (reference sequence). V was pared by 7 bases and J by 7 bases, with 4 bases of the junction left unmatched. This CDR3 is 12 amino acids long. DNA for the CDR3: TGTGCCTTGGGACAGAGAAATTCACCCCTCCACTTT. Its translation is CALGQRNSPLHF.

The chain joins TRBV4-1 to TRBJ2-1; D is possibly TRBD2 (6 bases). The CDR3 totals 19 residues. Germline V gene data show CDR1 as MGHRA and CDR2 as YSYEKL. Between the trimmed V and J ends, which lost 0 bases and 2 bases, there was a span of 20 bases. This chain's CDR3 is CASSQDAPSSGYTYNEQFF. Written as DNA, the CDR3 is TGCGCCAGCAGCCAAGACGCCCCCTCGAGCGGGTATACCTACAATGAGCAGTTCTTC.

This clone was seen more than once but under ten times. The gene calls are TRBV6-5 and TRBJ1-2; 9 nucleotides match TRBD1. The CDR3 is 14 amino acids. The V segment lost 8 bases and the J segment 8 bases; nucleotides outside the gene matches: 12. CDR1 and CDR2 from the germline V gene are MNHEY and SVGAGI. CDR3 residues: CASSPLGQGYGYTF. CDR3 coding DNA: TGTGCCAGCTCCCCCTTGGGACAGGGTTACGGCTACACCTTC.

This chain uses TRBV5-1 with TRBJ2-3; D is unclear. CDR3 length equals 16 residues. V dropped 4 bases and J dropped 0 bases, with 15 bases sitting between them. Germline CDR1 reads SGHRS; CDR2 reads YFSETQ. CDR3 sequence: CASSRSSASSTDTQYF. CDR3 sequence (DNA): TGCGCCAGCAGCCGTTCTAGTGCGTCTAGCACAGATACGCAGTATTTT.

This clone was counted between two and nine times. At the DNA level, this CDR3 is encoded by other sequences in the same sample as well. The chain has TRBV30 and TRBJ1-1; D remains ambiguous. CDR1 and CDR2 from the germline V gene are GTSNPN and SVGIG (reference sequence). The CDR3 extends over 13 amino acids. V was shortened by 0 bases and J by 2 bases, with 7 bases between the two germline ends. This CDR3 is CAWSVGGNTEAFF. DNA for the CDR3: TGTGCCTGGAGTGTAGGCGGAAACACTGAAGCTTTCTTT.

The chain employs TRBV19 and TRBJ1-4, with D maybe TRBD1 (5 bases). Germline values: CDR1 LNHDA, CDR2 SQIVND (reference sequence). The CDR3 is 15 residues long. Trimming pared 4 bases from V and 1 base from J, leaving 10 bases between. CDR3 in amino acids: CASSTAGITNEKLFF. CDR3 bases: TGTGCCAGTAGTACGGCAGGGATAACTAATGAAAAACTGTTTTTT.

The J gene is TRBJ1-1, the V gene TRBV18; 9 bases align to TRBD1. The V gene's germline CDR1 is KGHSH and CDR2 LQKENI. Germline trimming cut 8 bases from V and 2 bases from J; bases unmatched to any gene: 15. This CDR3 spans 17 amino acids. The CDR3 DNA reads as TGTGCCAGCCGTTCCCCACCGGGACAGGGAATTAACACTGAAGCTTTCTTT. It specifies CASRSPPGQGINTEAFF.

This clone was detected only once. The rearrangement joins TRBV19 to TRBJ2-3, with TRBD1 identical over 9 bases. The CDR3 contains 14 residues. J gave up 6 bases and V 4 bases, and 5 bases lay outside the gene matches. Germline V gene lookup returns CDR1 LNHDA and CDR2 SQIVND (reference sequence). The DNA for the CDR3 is TGTGCCAGTAGTACCGGACAGGGGATGGATACGCAGTATTTT. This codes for CASSTGQGMDTQYF.

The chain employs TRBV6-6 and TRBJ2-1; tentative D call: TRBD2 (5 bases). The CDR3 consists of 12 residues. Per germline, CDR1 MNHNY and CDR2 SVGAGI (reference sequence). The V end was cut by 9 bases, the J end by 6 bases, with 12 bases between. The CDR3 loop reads CASRTEVNEQFF. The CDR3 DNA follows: TGTGCCAGTAGGACGGAGGTCAATGAGCAGTTCTTC.

The CDR3 sequence: CASSQFPGGGQPQHF. For the CDR3, the DNA is TGCGCCAGCAGTCAATTCCCCGGGGGAGGACAGCCCCAGCATTTT. The V gene is TRBV23-1, the J gene TRBJ1-5, with D possibly being TRBD1 (5 bases). TRBV23-1 is sorted into the ORF group, with uncertain function. The CDR3 covers 15 residues. Trimming cost V 1 base and J 7 bases, with 14 bases left between them.

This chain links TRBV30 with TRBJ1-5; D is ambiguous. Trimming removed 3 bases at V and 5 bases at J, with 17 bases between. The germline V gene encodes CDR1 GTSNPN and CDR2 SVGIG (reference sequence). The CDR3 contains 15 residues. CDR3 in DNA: TGTGCCTGGAGGTCGACCGGGGAGCCTCATCAGCCCCAGCATTTT. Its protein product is CAWRSTGEPHQPQHF.

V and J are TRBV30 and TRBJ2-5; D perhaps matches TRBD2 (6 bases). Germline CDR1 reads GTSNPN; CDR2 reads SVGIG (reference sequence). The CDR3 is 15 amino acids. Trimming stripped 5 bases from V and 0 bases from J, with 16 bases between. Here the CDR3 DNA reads TGTGCCTGGGCGCGACTGGCGGGGTACCAAGAGACCCAGTACTTC. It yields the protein CAWARLAGYQETQYF.

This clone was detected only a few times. The CDR3 DNA reads TGTGCCAGCAGCGCGGGACCGCAAACCTACGAGCAGTACTTC. Amino acid sequence: CASSAGPQTYEQYF. This chain links TRBV11-2 with TRBJ2-7; a weak D match, TRBD2 (6 bases). Germline V gene data show CDR1 as SGHAT and CDR2 as FQNNGV. CDR3 size: 14 residues. V gave up 5 bases and J gave up 2 bases, with 13 bases separating them.

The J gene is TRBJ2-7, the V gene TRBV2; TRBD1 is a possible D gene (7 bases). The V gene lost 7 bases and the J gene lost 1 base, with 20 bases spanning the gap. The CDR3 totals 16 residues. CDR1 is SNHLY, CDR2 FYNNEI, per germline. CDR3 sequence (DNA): TGTGCCAGCAAGAAGGGCGGGACAGAGTCTTCCTACGAGCAGTACTTC. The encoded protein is CASKKGGTESSYEQYF. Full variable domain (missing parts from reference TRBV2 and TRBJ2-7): EPEVTQTPSHQVTQMGQEVILRCVPISNHLYFYWYRQILGQKVEFLVSFYNNEISEKSEIFDDQFSVERPDGSNFTLKIRSTKLEDSAMYFCASKKGGTESSYEQYFGPGTRLTVT.

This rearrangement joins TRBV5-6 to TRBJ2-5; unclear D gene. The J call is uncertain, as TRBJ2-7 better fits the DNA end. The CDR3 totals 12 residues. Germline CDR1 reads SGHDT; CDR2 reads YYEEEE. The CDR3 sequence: CASSLESYEQYF. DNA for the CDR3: TGTGCCAGCAGCTTGGAATCCTACGAGCAGTACTTC.

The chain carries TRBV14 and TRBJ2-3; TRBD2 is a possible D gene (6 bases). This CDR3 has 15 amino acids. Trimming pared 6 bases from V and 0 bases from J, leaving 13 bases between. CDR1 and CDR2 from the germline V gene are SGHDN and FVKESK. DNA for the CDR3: TGTGCCAGCAGGACGGGACTCGGTAGCACAGATACGCAGTATTTT. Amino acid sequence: CASRTGLGSTDTQYF.

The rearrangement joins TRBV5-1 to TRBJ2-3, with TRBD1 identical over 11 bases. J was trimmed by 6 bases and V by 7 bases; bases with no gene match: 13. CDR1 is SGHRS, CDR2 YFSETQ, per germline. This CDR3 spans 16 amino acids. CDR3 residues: CASYWGDRGYSDTQYF. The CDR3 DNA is TGCGCCAGCTATTGGGGGGACAGGGGGTATTCGGATACGCAGTATTTT.

The CDR3 DNA is TGCGCCAGCAGTCAGGACAGGGGCTTGGTCGAGCAGTACTTC. Its protein is CASSQDRGLVEQYF. The chain has TRBV4-1 and TRBJ2-7, with TRBD1 identical over 9 bases. Trimming cost V 6 bases and J 6 bases; bases outside gene matches: 9. The CDR3 spans 14 residues. CDR1 and CDR2 from the germline V gene are MGHRA and YSYEKL.

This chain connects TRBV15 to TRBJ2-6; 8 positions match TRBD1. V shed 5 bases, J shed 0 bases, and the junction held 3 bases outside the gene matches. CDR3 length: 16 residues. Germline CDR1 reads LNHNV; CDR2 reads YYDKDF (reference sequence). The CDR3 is CATSEQGDSGANVLTF. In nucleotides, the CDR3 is TGTGCCACCAGCGAACAGGGGGACTCTGGGGCCAACGTCCTGACTTTC.

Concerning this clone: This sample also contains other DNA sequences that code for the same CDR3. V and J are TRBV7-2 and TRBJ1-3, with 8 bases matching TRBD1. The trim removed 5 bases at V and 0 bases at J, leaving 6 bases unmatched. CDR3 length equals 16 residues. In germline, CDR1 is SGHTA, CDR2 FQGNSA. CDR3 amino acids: CASSLTGQASGNTIYF. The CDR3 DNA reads TGTGCCAGCAGCCTAACGGGACAGGCCTCTGGAAACACCATATATTTT.